This T cell receptor beta chain was profiled in a study of blood T cell repertoires in COVID-19. Study-level information: Specimens from acute and convalescent COVID-19 originated in the United States, Italy and Spain. PBMCs, B-cell-depleted T cells, or T cells were the source of the cDNA or gDNA that made up the material.

A Seattle source enrolled patients during active infection and followed them longitudinally. Original methodology: Reference gene primer amplification gave estimated nucleated cell counts. Clones were sequenced by immunoSEQ multiplex PCR, and TCRdb holds only the in-frame ones, with some missing. D and trimming come from the DNA, and the V and J calls and clone size come from that table. The sample gives about 130,000 clones, roughly 77% of which show up once; 4.5% to 5% is in the top ten. The source of this sequence is a woman aged 65 to 85 with COVID-19, enrolled during active disease. The sample was peripheral blood.

The CDR3 region has the DNA TGTGCCAGCAGCCCGAGCGGGGAGCTGTTTTTT. It is translated as CASSPSGELFF. This chain joins TRBV7-9 and TRBJ2-2; D not resolved. The germline V gene encodes CDR1 SEHNR and CDR2 FQNEAQ (reference sequence). This CDR3 comprises 11 residues. V was cut by 5 bases and J by 7 bases, with 5 bases left in between.